This TCR beta chain was documented in a study of preoperative IRX-2 immunotherapy in early breast cancer. The repertoire was sequenced with immunoSEQ multiplex PCR; TCRdb's copy has only in-frame clones and lacks some. The table records 35,000 to 45,000 clones, 60% to 85% of them present only once. The treatment was: preoperative locoregional IRX-2 cytokine immunotherapy. This phase Ib study tested locoregional IRX-2 cytokine immunotherapy given before surgery. The TCR was taken from a human donor with breast cancer. This specimen was tumor tissue, taken after IRX-2 immunotherapy.

CDR3: CASSQAGTENTEAFF. DNA for the CDR3: TGTGCCAGCAGCCAAGCCGGGACAGAGAACACTGAAGCTTTCTTT. The rearrangement uses TRBV14 and TRBJ1-1; 7 positions match TRBD1. After removal of 1 base from V and 1 base from J, the junction contained 3 bases not matched to a gene. The CDR3 extends over 15 amino acids. Germline CDR1 SGHDN, CDR2 FVKESK.